This T cell receptor (beta chain) was identified in a study of shared clonotypes between healthy human individuals. Whole-study results and caveats: Represented genetic and exposure-history diversity was restricted by having few donors.

Assay: immunoSEQ multiplex PCR; the TCRdb copy retains only in-frame clones and omits some. The sample contains about a million clones, roughly 72% of which appear only once. Germline-derived CDR1 and CDR2 are ENHRY and SYGVKD. V trimming: 6 bases; J trimming: 2 bases; junction bases outside the gene matches: 7. The CDR3 contains 16 residues. On this clone itself: Its antigen is unidentified.

V usage is TRBV10-3 and J usage is TRBJ2-6, with 7 nucleotides matching TRBD1. This receptor was taken from a man aged 18 to 30 in good health. Input material: memory CD4+ T cells sorted from blood. Subset in this sample: CD45RA-negative fraction. CDR3 sequence reads: CAIRSHTGAGANVLTF. The CDR3 nucleotides read TGTGCCATCAGGTCCCACACAGGGGCTGGGGCCAACGTCCTGACTTTC.